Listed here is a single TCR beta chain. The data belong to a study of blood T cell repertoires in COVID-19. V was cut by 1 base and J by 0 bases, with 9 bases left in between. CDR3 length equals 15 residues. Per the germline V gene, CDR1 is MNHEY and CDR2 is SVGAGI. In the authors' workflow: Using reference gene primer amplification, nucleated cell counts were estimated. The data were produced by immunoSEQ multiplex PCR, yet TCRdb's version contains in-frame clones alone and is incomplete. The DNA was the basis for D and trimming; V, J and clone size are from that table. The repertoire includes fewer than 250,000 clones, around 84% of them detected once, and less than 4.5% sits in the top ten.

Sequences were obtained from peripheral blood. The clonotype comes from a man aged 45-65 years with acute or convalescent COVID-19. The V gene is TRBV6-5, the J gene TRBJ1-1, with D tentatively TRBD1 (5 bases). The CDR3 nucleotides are TGTGCCAGCAGTTACTGGGGCCGTGTGAACACTGAAGCTTTCTTT. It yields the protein CASSYWGRVNTEAFF.